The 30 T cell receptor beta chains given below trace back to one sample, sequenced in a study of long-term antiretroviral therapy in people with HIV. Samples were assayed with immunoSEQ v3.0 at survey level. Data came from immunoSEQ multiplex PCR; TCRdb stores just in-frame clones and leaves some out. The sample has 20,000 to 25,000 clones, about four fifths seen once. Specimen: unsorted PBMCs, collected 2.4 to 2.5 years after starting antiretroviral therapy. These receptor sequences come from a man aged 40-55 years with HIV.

In DNA form, the CDR3 reads TGCGCCAGCAGTGATGCCAGGGGAATAGGTGGCTACACCTTC. Translated, it gives CASSDARGIGGYTF. The chain links TRBV10-2 to TRBJ1-2; tentatively, D is TRBD1 (6 bases). The germline V gene encodes CDR1 WSHSY and CDR2 SAAADI. CDR3 length: 14 residues. V shed 3 bases and J shed 7 bases, with 15 bases lying between them.

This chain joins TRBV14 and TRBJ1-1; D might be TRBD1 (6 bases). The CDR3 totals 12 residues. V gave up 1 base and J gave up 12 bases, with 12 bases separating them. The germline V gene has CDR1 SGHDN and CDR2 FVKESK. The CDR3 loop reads CASSQVWDKTFF. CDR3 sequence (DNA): TGTGCCAGCAGCCAAGTATGGGACAAAACTTTCTTT.

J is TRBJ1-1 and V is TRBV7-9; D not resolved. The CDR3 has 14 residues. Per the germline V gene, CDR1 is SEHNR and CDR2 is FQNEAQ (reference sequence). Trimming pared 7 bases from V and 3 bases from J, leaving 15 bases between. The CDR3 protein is CASTLGGKYTEAFF. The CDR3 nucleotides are TGTGCCAGCACCCTGGGAGGAAAGTACACTGAAGCTTTCTTT.

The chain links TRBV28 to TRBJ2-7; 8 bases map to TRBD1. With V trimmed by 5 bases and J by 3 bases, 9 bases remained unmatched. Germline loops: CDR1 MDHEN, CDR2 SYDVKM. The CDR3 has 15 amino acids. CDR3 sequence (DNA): TGTGCCAGCAGTAAACCCGGGACAGGACTCTACGAGCAGTACTTC. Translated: CASSKPGTGLYEQYF.

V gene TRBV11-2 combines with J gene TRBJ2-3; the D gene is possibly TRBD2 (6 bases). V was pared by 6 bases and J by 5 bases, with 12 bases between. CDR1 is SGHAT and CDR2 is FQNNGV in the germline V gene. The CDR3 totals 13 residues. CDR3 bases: TGTGCCAGCAGGACCTCGGGGGAAGATACGCAGTATTTT. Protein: CASRTSGEDTQYF.

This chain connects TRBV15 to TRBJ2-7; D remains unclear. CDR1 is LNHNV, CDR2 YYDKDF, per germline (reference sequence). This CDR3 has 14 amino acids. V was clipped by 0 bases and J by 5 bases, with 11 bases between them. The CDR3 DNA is TGTGCCACCAGCAGAGAGTTAATGGGCAACGAGCAGTACTTC. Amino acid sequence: CATSRELMGNEQYF.

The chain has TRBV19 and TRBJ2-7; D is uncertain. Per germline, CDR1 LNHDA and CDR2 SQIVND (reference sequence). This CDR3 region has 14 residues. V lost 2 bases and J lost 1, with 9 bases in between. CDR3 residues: CASSISGASYEQYF. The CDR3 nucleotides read TGTGCCAGTAGTATATCGGGCGCGTCCTACGAGCAGTACTTC.

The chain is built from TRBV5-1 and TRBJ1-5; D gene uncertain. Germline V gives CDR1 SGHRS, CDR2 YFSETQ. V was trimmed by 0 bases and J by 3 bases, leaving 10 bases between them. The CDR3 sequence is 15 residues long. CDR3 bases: TGCGCCAGCAGCTTGGAGGGAAGTGACAATCAGCCCCAGCATTTT. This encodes CASSLEGSDNQPQHF. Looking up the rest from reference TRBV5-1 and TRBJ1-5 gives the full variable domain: KAGVTQTPRYLIKTRGQQVTLSCSPISGHRSVSWYQQTPGQGLQFLFEYFSETQRNKGNFPGRFSGRQFSNSRSEMNVSTLELGDSALYLCASSLEGSDNQPQHFGDGTRLSIL.

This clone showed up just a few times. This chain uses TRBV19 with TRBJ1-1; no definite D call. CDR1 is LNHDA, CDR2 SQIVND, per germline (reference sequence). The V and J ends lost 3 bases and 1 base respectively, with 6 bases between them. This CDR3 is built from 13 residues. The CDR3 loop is CASSIGTNTEAFF. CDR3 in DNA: TGTGCCAGTAGTATCGGTACGAACACTGAAGCTTTCTTT.

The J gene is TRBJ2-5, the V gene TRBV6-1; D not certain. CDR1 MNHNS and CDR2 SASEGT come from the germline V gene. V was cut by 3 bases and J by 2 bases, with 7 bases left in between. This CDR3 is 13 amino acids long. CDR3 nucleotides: TGTGCCAGCAGTGACGGTCTTCAAGAGACCCAGTACTTC. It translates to CASSDGLQETQYF.

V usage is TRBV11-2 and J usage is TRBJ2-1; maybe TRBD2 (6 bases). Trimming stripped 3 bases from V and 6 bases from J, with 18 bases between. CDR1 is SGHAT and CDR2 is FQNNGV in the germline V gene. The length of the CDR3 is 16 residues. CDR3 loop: CASSLASGVVLNEQFF. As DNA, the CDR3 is TGTGCCAGCAGCTTGGCATCGGGAGTGGTCCTCAATGAGCAGTTCTTC.

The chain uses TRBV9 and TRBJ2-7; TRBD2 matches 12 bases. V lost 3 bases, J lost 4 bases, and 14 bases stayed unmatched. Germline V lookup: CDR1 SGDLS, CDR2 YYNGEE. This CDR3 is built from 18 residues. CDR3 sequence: CASSAAVNPSGRVYEQYF. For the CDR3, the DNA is TGTGCCAGCAGCGCTGCAGTGAACCCTAGCGGGAGGGTGTACGAGCAGTACTTC.

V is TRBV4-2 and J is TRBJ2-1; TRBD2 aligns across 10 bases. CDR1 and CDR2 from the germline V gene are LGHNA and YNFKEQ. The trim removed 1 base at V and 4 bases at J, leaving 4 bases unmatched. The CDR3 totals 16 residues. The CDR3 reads CASSQAGTSEYNEQFF. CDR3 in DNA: TGTGCCAGCAGCCAAGCCGGGACTAGCGAGTACAATGAGCAGTTCTTC.

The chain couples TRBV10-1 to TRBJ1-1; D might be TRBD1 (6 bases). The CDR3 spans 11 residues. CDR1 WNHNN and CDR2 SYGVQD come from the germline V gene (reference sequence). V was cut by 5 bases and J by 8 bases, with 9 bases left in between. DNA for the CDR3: TGCGCCAGCAGTACCGGGACAGAAGCTTTCTTT. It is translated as CASSTGTEAFF.

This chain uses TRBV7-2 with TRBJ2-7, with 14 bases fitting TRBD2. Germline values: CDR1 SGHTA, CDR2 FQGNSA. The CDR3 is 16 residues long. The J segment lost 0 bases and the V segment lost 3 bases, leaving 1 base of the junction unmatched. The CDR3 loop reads CASSFGTSGGSYEQYF. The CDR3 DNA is TGTGCCAGCAGCTTTGGGACTAGCGGGGGCTCCTACGAGCAGTACTTC. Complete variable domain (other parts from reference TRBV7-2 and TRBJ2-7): GAGVSQSPSNKVTEKGKDVELRCDPISGHTALYWYRQSLGQGLEFLIYFQGNSAPDKSGLPSDRFSAERTGGSVSTLTIQRTQQEDSAVYLCASSFGTSGGSYEQYFGPGTRLTVT.

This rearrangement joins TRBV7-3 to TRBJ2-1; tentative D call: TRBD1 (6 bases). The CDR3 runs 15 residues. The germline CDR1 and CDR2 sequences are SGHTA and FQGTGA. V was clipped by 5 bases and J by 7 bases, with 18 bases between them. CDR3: CASSIDTGHTNEQFF. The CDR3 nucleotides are TGTGCCAGCAGCATAGATACGGGACACACAAATGAGCAGTTCTTC.

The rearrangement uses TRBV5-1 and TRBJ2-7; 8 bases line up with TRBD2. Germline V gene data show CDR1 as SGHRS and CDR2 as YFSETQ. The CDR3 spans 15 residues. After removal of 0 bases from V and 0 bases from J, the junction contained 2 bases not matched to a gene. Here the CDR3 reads CASSLGLANSYEQYF. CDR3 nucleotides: TGCGCCAGCAGCTTGGGACTAGCGAACTCCTACGAGCAGTACTTC. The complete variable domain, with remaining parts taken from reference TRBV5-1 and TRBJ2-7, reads KAGVTQTPRYLIKTRGQQVTLSCSPISGHRSVSWYQQTPGQGLQFLFEYFSETQRNKGNFPGRFSGRQFSNSRSEMNVSTLELGDSALYLCASSLGLANSYEQYFGPGTRLTVT.

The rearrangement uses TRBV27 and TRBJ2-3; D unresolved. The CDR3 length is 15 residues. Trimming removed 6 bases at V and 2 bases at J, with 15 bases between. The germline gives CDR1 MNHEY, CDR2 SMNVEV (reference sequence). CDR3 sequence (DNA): TGTGCCAGCAGGAGAGGCCCCGCCCTCACAGATACGCAGTATTTT. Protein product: CASRRGPALTDTQYF.

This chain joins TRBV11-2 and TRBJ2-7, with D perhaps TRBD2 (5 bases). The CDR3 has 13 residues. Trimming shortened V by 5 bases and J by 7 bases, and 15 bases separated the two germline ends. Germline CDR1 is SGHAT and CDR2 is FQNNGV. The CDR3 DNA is TGTGCCAGCAGCCTCGAGCGCACGGGGGAGCAGTACTTC. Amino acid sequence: CASSLERTGEQYF.

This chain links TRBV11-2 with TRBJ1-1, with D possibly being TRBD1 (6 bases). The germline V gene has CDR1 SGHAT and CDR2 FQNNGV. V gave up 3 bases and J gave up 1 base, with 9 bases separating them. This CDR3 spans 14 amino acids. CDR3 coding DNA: TGTGCCAGCAGCTTCCTACAGGGGAACACTGAAGCTTTCTTT. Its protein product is CASSFLQGNTEAFF.

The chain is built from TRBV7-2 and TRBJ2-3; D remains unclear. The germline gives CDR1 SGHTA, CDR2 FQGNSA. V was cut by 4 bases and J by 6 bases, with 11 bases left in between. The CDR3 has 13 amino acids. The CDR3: CASSSITWDTQYF. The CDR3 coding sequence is TGTGCCAGCAGCTCCATTACGTGGGATACGCAGTATTTT.

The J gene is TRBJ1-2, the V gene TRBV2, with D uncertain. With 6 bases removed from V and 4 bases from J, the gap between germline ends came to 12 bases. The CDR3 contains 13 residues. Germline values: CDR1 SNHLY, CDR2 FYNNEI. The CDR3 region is CASRVLVGYGYTF. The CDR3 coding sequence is TGTGCCAGCAGGGTACTAGTTGGCTATGGCTACACCTTC.

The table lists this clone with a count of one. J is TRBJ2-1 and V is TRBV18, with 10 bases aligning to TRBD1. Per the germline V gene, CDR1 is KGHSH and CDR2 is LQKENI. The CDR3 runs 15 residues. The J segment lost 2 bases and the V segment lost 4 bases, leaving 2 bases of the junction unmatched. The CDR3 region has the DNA TGTGCCAGCTCACTTGGGACAGGGGCCTACAATGAGCAGTTCTTC. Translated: CASSLGTGAYNEQFF.

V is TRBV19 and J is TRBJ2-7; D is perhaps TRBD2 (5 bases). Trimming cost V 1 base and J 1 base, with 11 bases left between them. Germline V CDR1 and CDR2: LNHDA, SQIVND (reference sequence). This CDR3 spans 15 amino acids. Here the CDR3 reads CASSIGRRGSYEQYF. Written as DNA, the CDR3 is TGTGCCAGTAGTATAGGACGCCGGGGATCCTACGAGCAGTACTTC. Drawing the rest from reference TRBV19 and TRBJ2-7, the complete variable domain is DGGITQSPKYLFRKEGQNVTLSCEQNLNHDAMYWYRQDPGQGLRLIYYSQIVNDFQKGDIAEGYSVSREKKESFPLTVTSAQKNPTAFYLCASSIGRRGSYEQYFGPGTRLTVT.

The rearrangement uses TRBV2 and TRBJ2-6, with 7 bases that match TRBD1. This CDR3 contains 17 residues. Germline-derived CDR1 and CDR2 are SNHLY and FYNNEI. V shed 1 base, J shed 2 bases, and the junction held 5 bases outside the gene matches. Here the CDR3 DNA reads TGTGCCAGCAGTGAAGGGACAGGTTTTGCTGGGGCCAACGTCCTGACTTTC. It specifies CASSEGTGFAGANVLTF.

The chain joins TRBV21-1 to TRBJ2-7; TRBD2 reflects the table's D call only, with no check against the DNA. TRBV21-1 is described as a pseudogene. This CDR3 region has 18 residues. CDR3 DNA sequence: TGTGCCAGCAGAAGAAGAGGTTATAGGAAGCGGGAGTATAGCGAGCAGTACTTC. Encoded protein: CASRRRGYRKREYSEQYF.

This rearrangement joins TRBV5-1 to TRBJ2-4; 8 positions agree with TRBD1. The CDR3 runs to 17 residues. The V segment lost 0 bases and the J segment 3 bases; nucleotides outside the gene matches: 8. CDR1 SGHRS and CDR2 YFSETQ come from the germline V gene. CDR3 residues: CASSLDPRGRGKNIQYF. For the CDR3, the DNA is TGCGCCAGCAGCTTGGACCCCAGGGGGCGAGGCAAAAACATTCAGTACTTC.

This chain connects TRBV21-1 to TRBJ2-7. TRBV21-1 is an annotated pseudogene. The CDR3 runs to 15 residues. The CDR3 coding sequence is TGTGCCAGCAGCAAAAACCGGGGCCTGAGGCACGAGCAGTACTTC. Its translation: CASSKNRGLRHEQYF.

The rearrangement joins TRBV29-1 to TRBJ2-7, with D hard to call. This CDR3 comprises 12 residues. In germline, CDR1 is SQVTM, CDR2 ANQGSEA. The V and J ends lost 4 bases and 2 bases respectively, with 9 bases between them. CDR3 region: CSVVNGPYEQYF. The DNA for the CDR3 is TGCAGCGTTGTTAACGGACCCTACGAGCAGTACTTC.

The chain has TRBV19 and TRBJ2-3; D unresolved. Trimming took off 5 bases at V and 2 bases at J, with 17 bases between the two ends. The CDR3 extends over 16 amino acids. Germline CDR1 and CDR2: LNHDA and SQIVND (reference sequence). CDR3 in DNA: TGTGCCAGTAGTCCCTACCTGACTGGGATCACAGATACGCAGTATTTT. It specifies CASSPYLTGITDTQYF.